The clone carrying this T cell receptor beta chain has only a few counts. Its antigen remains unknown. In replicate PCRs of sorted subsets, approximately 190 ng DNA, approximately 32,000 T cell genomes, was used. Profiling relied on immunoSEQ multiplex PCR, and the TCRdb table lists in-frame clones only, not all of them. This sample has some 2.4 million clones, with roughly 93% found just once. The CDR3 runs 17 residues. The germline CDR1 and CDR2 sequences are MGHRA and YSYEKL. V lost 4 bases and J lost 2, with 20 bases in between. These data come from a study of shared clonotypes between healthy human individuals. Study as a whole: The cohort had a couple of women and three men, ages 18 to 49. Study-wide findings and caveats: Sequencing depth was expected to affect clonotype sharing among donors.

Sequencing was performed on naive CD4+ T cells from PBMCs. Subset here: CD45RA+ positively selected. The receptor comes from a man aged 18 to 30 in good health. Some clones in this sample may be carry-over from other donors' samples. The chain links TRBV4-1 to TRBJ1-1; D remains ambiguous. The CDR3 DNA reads TGCGCCAGCAGCCTCGTAGAGATGGCAAGCATCAACACTGAAGCTTTCTTT. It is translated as CASSLVEMASINTEAFF.